This TCR beta chain was captured in a study of T cell clonotyping in hematopoietic cell transplantation. Trimming took off 6 bases at V and 5 bases at J, with 13 bases between the two ends. Germline V gene sequence: CDR1 MDHEN, CDR2 SYDVKM. The CDR3 covers 13 residues. The time point is: recipient sample about 28 days before transplant, after cytoreduction. Measured with immunoSEQ multiplex PCR; TCRdb has only the in-frame clones, and not every one. The data hold 35,000 to 45,000 clones, with roughly 94% observed a single time. The sample consisted of peripheral blood mononuclear cells, taken before stem cell transplant. This rearrangement joins TRBV28 to TRBJ1-1; no clear D gene. The TCR sequence derives from a man aged 35 to 55 with chronic myeloid leukemia. Some clones in this sample may be carry-over from other donors' samples. The CDR3 DNA follows: TGTGCCAGCAGCCAGGCGGGAAAGACTGAAGCTTTCTTT. The encoded protein is CASSQAGKTEAFF.